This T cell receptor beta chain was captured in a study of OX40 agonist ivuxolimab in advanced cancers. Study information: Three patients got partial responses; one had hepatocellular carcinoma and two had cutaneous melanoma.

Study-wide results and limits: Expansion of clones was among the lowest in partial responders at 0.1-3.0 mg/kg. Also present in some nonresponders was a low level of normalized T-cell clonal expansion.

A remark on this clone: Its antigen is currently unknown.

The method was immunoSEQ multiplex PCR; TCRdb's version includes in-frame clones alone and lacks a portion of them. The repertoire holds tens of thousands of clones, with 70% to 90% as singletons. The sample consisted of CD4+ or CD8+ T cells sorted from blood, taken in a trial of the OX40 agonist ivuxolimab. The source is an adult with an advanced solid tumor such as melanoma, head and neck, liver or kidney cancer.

The CDR3 protein is CASSSWQGLGANVLTF. In DNA form, the CDR3 reads TGTGCCAGCAGCTCCTGGCAGGGCTTGGGGGCCAACGTCCTGACTTTC. The chain recombines TRBV7-8 with TRBJ2-6, with D possibly matching TRBD1 (5 bases). Germline CDR1 and CDR2: SGHVS and FQNEAQ. The CDR3 is 16 residues long. Trimming left V 4 bases short and J 4 bases short, with 14 bases between.